The clone carrying this T cell receptor (beta chain) was picked up a small number of times. Its antigen remains unidentified. Described time point: baseline pretreatment blood. Treatment given: 15 Gy SBRT to primary tumor, nephrectomy 4 weeks later. After SBRT, blood was collected at 2 and 4 weeks, plus baseline. Clear cell pathology was present in this patient's renal cell carcinoma. Trimming removed 4 bases from V and 0 bases from J, with 6 bases in between. The germline gives CDR1 ENHRY, CDR2 SYGVKD. The CDR3 loop spans 14 amino acids. This specimen comes from a study of radiation and T cells in renal cell carcinoma. Overall study: Nephrectomy followed 15 Gy stereotactic body radiation by 4 weeks.

Only in-frame clones appear in the TCRdb table, and some are missing; sequencing was by immunoSEQ multiplex PCR. The sample shows around 64,000 clones, approximately 84% of them seen only once. Points from the study as a whole: From baseline, blood top tumor clonotypes peaked at 2 weeks post-radiation.

This TCR was sampled from a man between 60 and 75 years old with renal cell carcinoma. Material: blood, obtained from a patient whose treatment included radiotherapy and nephrectomy. The chain carries TRBV10-3 and TRBJ2-2; D is uncertain. CDR3 sequence: CAISGSANTGELFF. In DNA form, the CDR3 reads TGTGCCATCAGTGGGAGCGCGAACACCGGGGAGCTGTTTTTT.